A single T cell receptor beta chain is shown here with its context. Its recognized antigen is unknown. There are no base qualities to consult, and no much larger clone falls within one base. One collaborating source in Seattle enrolled patients during active infection and followed them longitudinally through the course of disease. Each collaborating institution followed its own protocols to collect whole blood in K2EDTA tubes. For TCRbeta analysis, collaborators shipped samples in one of three forms: frozen whole blood, isolated PBMCs, or DNA extracted from either of those sample types. This entry is derived from a study of blood T cell repertoires in COVID-19 (dated by TCRdb to between 2020 and 2021). Some background on the complete study: The collaborator samples originated in the United States, Italy and Spain and spanned the acute and convalescent phases of COVID-19. The prospective study material was composed of cDNA or gDNA derived from T cells, B-cell-depleted T cells, or PBMCs. Deeply sampled blood TCRbeta repertoires from subjects exposed to, actively infected with, or recovered from COVID-19 were included in the dataset. A freely available public database, intended as a resource for researchers studying the immune response to SARS-CoV-2, is where the repertoires were released. Samples were obtained from the ongoing ImmuneRACE study (first 160 participants) and from 1,000 to 1,500 subjects provided by 6 global collaborators. The sample metadata nearly always contained a de-identified subject ID, COVID-19 status, age in years and sex. Where available, HLA class I and class II types were obtained from metadata supplied by the sample provider rather than from assay-based typing. The investigation overall reported the following: How much clinical and demographic metadata was included differed by source and by participant, and the metadata was provided uncurated.

The immunoSEQ Assay, a bias-controlled multiplex PCR, was used to amplify TCRbeta CDR3 regions from genomic DNA. In the original analysis: The number of nucleated cells in each sample was estimated by amplification of reference gene primers within the assay. Sequence reads were collapsed and filtered to measure the absolute abundance of every unique TCRbeta CDR3 rearrangement. For each sample, productive Simpson clonality was calculated by taking the square root of Simpson's diversity index across productive rearrangements. TCRdb's version of the immuneACCESS table is confined to in-frame rearrangements and falls short of the full clone set. An unresolved V gene accounts for under half of the shortfall where checked; the remainder is of unknown origin. V, J and clone size reflect that table, while D and trimming were determined from the DNA. Across this sample there are almost 200,000 clones, with around 75% seen only once. The ten largest clones take up roughly 5.7% of the sample.

The germline V gene yields SGHRS for CDR1 and YFSETQ for CDR2. Trimming costs V 4 bases and J 4 bases, and their ends lie 11 bases apart. The cysteine opens and the phenylalanine closes a CDR3 of 13 amino acids. The kept DNA is CDR3 alone, 39 bases in frame from the first base. Sequencing was done on a sample of peripheral blood. This receptor was obtained from a woman aged 40 to 50 with COVID-19, enrolled during active disease. The chain is encoded by TRBV5-1 joined to TRBJ1-2, with no D gene named confidently. The CDR3 reads CASSQSPLYGYTF. Here is the DNA: TGCGCCAGCAGCCAGTCGCCCCTCTATGGCTACACCTTC.